The clone carrying this T cell receptor beta chain was seen once. It is unclear where the CDR3 begins or ends on the DNA, so no DNA is shown, and the CDR3 is as TCRdb lists it. Recruits, aged about 18 to 100 years, lived in roughly 22 US areas. Clinical history as reported by participants underpinned cohort assignment. A total of 16 residues make up the CDR3, ends included. The sample is drawn from a study of blood T cell repertoires in COVID-19. Measured with immunoSEQ multiplex PCR; TCRdb has only the in-frame clones, and not every one. The profile shows approximately 300,000 clones, roughly 89% of them singletons.

The sequence derives from a man aged 55-75 years who had recovered from COVID-19. The sample comprised PBMCs or T cells enriched from blood (not recorded which). This rearrangement joins TRBV21-1 to TRBJ2-2; TRBD2, the D gene given by the table, was not confirmed from the DNA. TRBV21-1 is given as a pseudogene. CDR3 residues: CASSLVAGGNTGELFF.